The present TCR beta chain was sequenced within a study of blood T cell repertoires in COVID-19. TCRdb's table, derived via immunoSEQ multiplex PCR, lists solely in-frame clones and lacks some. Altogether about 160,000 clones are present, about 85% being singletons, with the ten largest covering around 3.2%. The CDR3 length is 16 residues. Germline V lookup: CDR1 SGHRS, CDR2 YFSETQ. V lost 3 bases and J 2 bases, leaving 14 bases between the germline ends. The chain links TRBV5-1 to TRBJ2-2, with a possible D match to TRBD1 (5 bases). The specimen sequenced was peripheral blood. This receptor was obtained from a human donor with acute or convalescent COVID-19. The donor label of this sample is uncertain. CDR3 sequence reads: CASSSLPDRNTGELFF. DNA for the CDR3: TGCGCCAGCAGCTCCCTCCCCGACAGAAACACCGGGGAGCTGTTTTTT.